These T cell receptor beta chains were read from a single sample in a study of response to subunit inactivated influenza vaccine. TCRdb fed the RT-PCR reads into MiXCR, producing one record per CDR3 protein. The table has around 540,000 distinct CDR3 sequences, about 10% seen once; the top ten hold 10%. The sequenced sample was PBMCs from blood, obtained on the day of vaccination. The receptors were sampled from a man aged 50 to 60 who received an inactivated influenza vaccine. Each CDR3 is given with its conserved first and last residue. The order of the fields is CDR3 DNA, CDR3 protein, V gene, D gene, clone size, J gene. D genes are given only for firm matches. Not every row has a clone size; where given, it reads once, few, many or a size class.

cdr3_nt: TGTGCCAGCAGCCAATTGCGGGAGACCCAGTACTTC
cdr3_aa: CASSQLRETQYF
v_call: TRBV3-1
d_call: -
clone_size: many
j_call: TRBJ2-5

cdr3_nt: TGCGCCAGCAGCGTTGAACTAGCTTCGGGAGGAGAGACCCAGTACTTC
cdr3_aa: CASSVELASGGETQYF
v_call: TRBV4-3
d_call: TRBD2
clone_size: few
j_call: TRBJ2-5

cdr3_nt: TGCAGCGTCGTAGGATGGGGGGGGTCCTACGAGCAGTACTTC
cdr3_aa: CSVVGWGGSYEQYF
v_call: TRBV29-1
d_call: TRBD2
clone_size: few
j_call: TRBJ2-7

cdr3_nt: TGTGCCAGCAGCTACGGGCGGTCTTTGGGGGATGAGCAGTTCTTC
cdr3_aa: CASSYGRSLGDEQFF
v_call: TRBV11-2
d_call: -
clone_size: few
j_call: TRBJ2-1

cdr3_nt: TGTGCCATCAGTGACCAGGGACTAGCGGGAGGAACGGCCTACGAGCAGTACTTC
cdr3_aa: CAISDQGLAGGTAYEQYF
v_call: TRBV10-3
d_call: TRBD2
clone_size: few
j_call: TRBJ2-7

cdr3_nt: TGTGCCAGCAGCTTGGGCCCACAGGGAAAACTGTTTTTT
cdr3_aa: CASSLGPQGKLFF
v_call: TRBV7-2
d_call: -
clone_size: many
j_call: TRBJ1-4

cdr3_nt: TGTGCCAGCAGTCAGGACAGGGCGAACACCGGGGAGCTGTTTTTT
cdr3_aa: CASSQDRANTGELFF
v_call: TRBV2
d_call: TRBD1
clone_size: -
j_call: TRBJ2-2

cdr3_nt: TGTGCCAGCAGCTCAATAAGGGGAGACTATGGCTACACCTTC
cdr3_aa: CASSSIRGDYGYTF
v_call: TRBV7-9
d_call: -
clone_size: -
j_call: TRBJ1-2

cdr3_nt: TGTGCCATCAGTGAGTTGGGGACGACCTACGAGCAGTACTTC
cdr3_aa: CAISELGTTYEQYF
v_call: TRBV10-3
d_call: -
clone_size: -
j_call: TRBJ2-7

cdr3_nt: TGCGCCAGCAGCTGGGGGACCACAGGGGGCTACGAGCAGTACTTC
cdr3_aa: CASSWGTTGGYEQYF
v_call: TRBV5-1
d_call: TRBD1
clone_size: few
j_call: TRBJ2-7